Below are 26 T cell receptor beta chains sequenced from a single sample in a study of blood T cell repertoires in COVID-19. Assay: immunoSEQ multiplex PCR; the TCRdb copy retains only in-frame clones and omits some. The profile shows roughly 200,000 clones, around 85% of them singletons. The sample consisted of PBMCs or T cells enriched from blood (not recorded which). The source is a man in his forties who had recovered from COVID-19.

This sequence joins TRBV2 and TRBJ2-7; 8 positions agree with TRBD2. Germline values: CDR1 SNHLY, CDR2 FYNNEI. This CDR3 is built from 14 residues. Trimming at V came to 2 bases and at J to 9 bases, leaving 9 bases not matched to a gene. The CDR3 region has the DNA TGTGCCAGCAGTGAAATTTGGGGACTAGTAAGGCAGTACTTC. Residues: CASSEIWGLVRQYF. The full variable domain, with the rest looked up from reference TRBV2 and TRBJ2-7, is EPEVTQTPSHQVTQMGQEVILRCVPISNHLYFYWYRQILGQKVEFLVSFYNNEISEKSEIFDDQFSVERPDGSNFTLKIRSTKLEDSAMYFCASSEIWGLVRQYFGPGTRLTVT.

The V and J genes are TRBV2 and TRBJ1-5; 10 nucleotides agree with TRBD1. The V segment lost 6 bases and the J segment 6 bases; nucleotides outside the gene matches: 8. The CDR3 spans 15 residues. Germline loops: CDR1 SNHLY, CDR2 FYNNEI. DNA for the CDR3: TGTGCCAGCAGGGGGGACAGGGGTTGGGTTCAGCCCCAGCATTTT. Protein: CASRGDRGWVQPQHF.

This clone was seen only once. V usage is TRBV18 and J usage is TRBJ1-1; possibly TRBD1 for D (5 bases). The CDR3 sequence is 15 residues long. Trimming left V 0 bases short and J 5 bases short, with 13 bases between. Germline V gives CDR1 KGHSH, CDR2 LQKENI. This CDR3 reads CASSPPRGRGTEAFF. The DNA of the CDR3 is TGTGCCAGCTCACCACCCCGGGGGAGAGGTACTGAAGCTTTCTTT. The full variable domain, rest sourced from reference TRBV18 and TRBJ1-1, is NAGVMQNPRHLVRRRGQEARLRCSPMKGHSHVYWYRQLPEEGLKFMVYLQKENIIDESGMPKERFSAEFPKEGPSILRIQQVVRGDSAAYFCASSPPRGRGTEAFFGQGTRLTVV.

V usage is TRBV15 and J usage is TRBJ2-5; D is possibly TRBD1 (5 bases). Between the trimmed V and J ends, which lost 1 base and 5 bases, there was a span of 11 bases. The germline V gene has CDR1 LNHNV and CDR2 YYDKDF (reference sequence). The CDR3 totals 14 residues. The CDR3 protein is CATSRVGSGETQYF. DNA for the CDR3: TGTGCCACCAGCAGAGTAGGTTCAGGGGAGACCCAGTACTTC.

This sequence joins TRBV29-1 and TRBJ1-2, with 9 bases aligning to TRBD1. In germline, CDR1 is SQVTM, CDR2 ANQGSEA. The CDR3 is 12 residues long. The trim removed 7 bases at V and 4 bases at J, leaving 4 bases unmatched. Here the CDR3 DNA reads TGCAGCGCTCCGGGACAGGGCTATGGCTACACCTTC. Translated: CSAPGQGYGYTF.

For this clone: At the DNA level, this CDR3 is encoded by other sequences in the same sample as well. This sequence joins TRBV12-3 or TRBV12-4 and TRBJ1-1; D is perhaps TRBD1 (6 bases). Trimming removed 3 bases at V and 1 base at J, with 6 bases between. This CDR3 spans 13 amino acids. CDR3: CASSLGANTEAFF. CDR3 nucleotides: TGTGCCAGCAGTTTGGGGGCGAACACTGAAGCTTTCTTT.

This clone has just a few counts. The CDR3 sequence is CATRRGGLSYEQYF. The CDR3 DNA sequence: TGTGCCACAAGGAGGGGGGGTCTGTCCTACGAGCAGTACTTC. The V call is TRBV28, the J call TRBJ2-7; TRBD2 is a possible D gene (7 bases). Trimming shortened V by 10 bases and J by 1 base, and 17 bases separated the two germline ends. This CDR3 contains 14 residues. From germline, CDR1 is MDHEN and CDR2 SYDVKM.

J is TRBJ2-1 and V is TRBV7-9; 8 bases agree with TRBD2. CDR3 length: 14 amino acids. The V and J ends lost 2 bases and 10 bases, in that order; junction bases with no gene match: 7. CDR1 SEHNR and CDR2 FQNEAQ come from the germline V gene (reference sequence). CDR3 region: CASSLFLAGGEQFF. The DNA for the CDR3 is TGTGCCAGCAGCTTATTCCTAGCGGGTGGCGAGCAGTTCTTC.

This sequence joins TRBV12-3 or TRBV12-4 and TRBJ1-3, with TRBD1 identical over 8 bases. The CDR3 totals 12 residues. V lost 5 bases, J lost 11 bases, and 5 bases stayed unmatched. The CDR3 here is CASSVSGGPIYF. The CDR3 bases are TGTGCCAGCAGTGTCTCAGGGGGCCCCATATATTTT.

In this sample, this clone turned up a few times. CDR3 sequence reads: CSVEVDRDYEQYF. Here the CDR3 DNA reads TGCAGCGTTGAAGTGGACAGGGACTACGAGCAGTACTTC. V gene TRBV29-1 combines with J gene TRBJ2-7; 8 positions agree with TRBD1. The germline gives CDR1 SQVTM, CDR2 ANQGSEA. The CDR3 contains 13 residues. Losses at the gene ends were 1 base for V and 3 bases for J; bases not matched to a gene: 2.

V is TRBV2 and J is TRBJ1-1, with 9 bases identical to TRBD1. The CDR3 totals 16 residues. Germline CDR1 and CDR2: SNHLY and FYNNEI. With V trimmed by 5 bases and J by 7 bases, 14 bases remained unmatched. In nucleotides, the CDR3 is TGTGCCAGCAGTCCACACAGGGGGCAAAAGGTTTTTGAAGCTTTCTTT. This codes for CASSPHRGQKVFEAFF.

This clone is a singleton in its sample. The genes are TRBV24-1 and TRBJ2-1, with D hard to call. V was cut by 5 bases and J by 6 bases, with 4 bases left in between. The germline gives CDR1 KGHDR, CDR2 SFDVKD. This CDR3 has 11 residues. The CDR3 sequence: CATSGSNEQFF. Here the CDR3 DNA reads TGTGCCACCAGTGGGAGCAATGAGCAGTTCTTC.

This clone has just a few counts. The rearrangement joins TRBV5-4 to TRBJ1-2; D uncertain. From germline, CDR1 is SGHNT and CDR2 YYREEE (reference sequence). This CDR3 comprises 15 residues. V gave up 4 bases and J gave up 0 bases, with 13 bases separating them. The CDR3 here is CASSKDRAANYGYTF. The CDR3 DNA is TGTGCCAGCAGCAAAGATAGAGCCGCTAACTATGGCTACACCTTC.

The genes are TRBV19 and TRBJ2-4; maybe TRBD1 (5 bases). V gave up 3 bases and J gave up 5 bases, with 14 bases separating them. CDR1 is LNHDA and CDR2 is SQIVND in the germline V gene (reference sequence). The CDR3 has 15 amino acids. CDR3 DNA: TGTGCCAGTAGTATCTTTGGGGTAGGGGAAAACATTCAGTACTTC. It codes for CASSIFGVGENIQYF.

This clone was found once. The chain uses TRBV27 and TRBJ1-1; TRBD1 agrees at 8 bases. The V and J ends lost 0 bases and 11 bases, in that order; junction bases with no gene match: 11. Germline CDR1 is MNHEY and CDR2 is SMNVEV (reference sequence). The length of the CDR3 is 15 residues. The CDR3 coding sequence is TGTGCCAGCAGTTTATCGAGCCCCCGACAGGGGCGTGCTTTCTTT. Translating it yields CASSLSSPRQGRAFF.

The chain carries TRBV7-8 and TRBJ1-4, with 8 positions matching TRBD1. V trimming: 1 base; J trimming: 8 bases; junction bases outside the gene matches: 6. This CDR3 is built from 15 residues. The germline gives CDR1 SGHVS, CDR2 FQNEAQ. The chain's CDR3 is CASSLVRTGREKLFF. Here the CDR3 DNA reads TGTGCCAGCAGCTTAGTTCGGACAGGGAGGGAAAAACTGTTTTTT. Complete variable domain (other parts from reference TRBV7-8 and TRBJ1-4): GAGVSQSPRYKVAKRGQDVALRCDPISGHVSLFWYQQALGQGPEFLTYFQNEAQLDKSGLPSDRFFAERPEGSVSTLKIQRTQQEDSAVYLCASSLVRTGREKLFFGSGTQLSVL.

The CDR3 sequence is CASSFSGERNEQYF. The CDR3 coding sequence is TGCGCCAGCAGCTTTTCCGGGGAGCGTAACGAGCAGTACTTC. The chain links TRBV5-1 to TRBJ2-7; D possibly corresponds to TRBD2 (5 bases). Germline V gene sequence: CDR1 SGHRS, CDR2 YFSETQ. There are 14 residues in the CDR3. V was trimmed by 2 bases and J by 5 bases, leaving 14 bases between them.

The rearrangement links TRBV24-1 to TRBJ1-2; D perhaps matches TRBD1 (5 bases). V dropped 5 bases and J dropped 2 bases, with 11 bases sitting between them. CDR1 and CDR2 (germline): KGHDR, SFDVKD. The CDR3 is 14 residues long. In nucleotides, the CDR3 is TGTGCCACCAGTGCCCCTTCAGGGAACTATGGCTACACCTTC. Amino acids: CATSAPSGNYGYTF.

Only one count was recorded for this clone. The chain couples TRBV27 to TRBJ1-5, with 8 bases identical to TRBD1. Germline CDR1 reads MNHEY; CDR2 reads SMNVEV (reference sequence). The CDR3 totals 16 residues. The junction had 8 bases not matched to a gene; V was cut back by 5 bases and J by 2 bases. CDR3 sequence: CASSPADRVRNQPQHF. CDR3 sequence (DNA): TGTGCCAGCAGTCCAGCGGACAGGGTTCGCAATCAGCCCCAGCATTTT.

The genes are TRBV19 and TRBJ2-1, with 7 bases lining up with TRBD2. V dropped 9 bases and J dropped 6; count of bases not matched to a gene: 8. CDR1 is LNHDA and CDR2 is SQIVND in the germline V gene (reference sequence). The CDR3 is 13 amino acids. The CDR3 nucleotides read TGTGCCAGCCTAGCGGAGTTTGCCAATGAGCAGTTCTTC. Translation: CASLAEFANEQFF.

DNA for the CDR3: TGTGCCAGCAGCTTGGCGGCGGGAGGGCCGTCCTACGAGCAGTACTTC. Its translation is CASSLAAGGPSYEQYF. The V and J genes are TRBV5-4 and TRBJ2-7; TRBD2 aligns across 9 bases. CDR3 size: 16 residues. J was trimmed by 1 base and V by 0 bases; bases with no gene match: 5. The germline CDR1 and CDR2 sequences are SGHNT and YYREEE (reference sequence).

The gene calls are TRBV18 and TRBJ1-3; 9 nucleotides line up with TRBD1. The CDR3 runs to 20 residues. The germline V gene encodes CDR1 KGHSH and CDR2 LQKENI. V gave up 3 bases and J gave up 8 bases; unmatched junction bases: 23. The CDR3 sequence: CASSPYIPINSGTGSDTIYF. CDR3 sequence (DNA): TGTGCCAGCTCACCTTACATTCCGATTAACTCCGGGACAGGGTCGGACACCATATATTTT.

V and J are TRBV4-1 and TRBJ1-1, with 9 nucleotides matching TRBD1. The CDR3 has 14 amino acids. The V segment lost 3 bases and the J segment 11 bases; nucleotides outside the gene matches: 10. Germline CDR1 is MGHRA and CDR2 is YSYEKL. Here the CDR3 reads CASSQEPGQGGAFF. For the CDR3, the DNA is TGCGCCAGCAGCCAGGAACCGGGACAGGGTGGTGCTTTCTTT.

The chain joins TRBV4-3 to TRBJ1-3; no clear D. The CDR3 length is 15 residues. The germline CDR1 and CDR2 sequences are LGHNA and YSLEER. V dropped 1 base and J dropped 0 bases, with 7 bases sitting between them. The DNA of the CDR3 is TGCGCCAGCAGCCAAGCAGATTTCTCTGGAAACACCATATATTTT. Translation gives CASSQADFSGNTIYF.

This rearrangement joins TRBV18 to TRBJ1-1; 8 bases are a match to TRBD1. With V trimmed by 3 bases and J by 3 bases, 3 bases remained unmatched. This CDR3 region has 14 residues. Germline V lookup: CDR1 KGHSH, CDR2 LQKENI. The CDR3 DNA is TGTGCCAGCTCACCCTTGACAGGGGACACTGAAGCTTTCTTT. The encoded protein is CASSPLTGDTEAFF.

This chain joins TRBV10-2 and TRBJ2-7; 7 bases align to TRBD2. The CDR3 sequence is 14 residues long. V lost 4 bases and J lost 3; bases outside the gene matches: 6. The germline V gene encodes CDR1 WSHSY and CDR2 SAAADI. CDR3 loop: CASSVSSGSYEQYF. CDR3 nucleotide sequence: TGCGCCAGCAGTGTGTCTAGCGGCAGCTACGAGCAGTACTTC.